These 11 T cell receptor beta chains were all obtained from the same sample, sequenced in a study of graft-versus-host responses after intestinal transplantation. Measured with immunoSEQ multiplex PCR; TCRdb has only the in-frame clones, and not every one. The sample consists of about 86,000 clones, more than 85% of them appearing once. The antigens these receptors bind are not known. The sample was unstimulated CD8+ T cells sorted from spleen or lymph node cells, taken before intestinal transplant. The origin of the receptors is a human donor who received an intestinal transplant.

Here the CDR3 reads CASSQETGEDFQPQHF. The CDR3 nucleotides are TGCGCCAGCAGCCAAGAGACAGGGGAAGACTTCCAGCCCCAGCATTTT. The chain has TRBV4-3 and TRBJ1-5; 8 nucleotides match TRBD1. V shed 0 bases, J shed 7 bases, and the junction held 8 bases outside the gene matches. CDR1 is LGHNA and CDR2 is YSLEER in the germline V gene. The CDR3 contains 16 residues.

V and J are TRBV19 and TRBJ1-5; D gene unclear. There are 16 residues in the CDR3. Looked up from germline, CDR1 is LNHDA and CDR2 is SQIVND (reference sequence). The V end was cut by 1 base, the J end by 2 bases, with 12 bases between. CDR3 sequence (DNA): TGTGCCAGTAGTATAGGAACAGAGACGGGCAATCAGCCCCAGCATTTT. Translated, it gives CASSIGTETGNQPQHF.

This chain links TRBV11-2 with TRBJ2-2; D unresolved. The CDR3 loop spans 15 amino acids. Germline V gene data show CDR1 as SGHAT and CDR2 as FQNNGV. V lost 2 bases and J lost 5, with 12 bases in between. The CDR3 loop reads CASSLQVTSTGELFF. The CDR3 region has the DNA TGTGCCAGCAGCTTACAGGTGACATCAACCGGGGAGCTGTTTTTT.

This rearrangement joins TRBV23-1 to TRBJ1-1, with no clear D. TRBV23-1 is an ORF, with its function uncertain. The CDR3 consists of 13 residues. Trimming left V 1 base short and J 6 bases short, with 9 bases between. Here the CDR3 DNA reads TGCGCCAGCAGTCAATTCTTGGGCCCTGAAGCTTTCTTT. It encodes CASSQFLGPEAFF.

This chain joins TRBV9 and TRBJ1-2; no clear D. Germline values: CDR1 SGDLS, CDR2 YYNGEE. V was cut by 0 bases and J by 5 bases, with 17 bases left in between. The CDR3 sequence is 16 residues long. CDR3 protein: CASSVGADQSRYGYTF. CDR3 bases: TGTGCCAGCAGCGTAGGGGCAGACCAAAGCCGGTATGGCTACACCTTC.

The chain joins TRBV14 to TRBJ1-6; possibly TRBD1 for D (6 bases). Germline V CDR1 and CDR2: SGHDN, FVKESK. The CDR3 length is 14 residues. The V and J ends lost 1 base and 8 bases respectively, with 9 bases between them. CDR3 in amino acids: CASSQATGYSPLHF. The CDR3 coding sequence is TGTGCCAGCAGCCAAGCGACAGGCTATTCACCCCTCCACTTT. Combining the CDR3 with reference TRBV14 and TRBJ1-6 gives the whole variable domain EAGVTQFPSHSVIEKGQTVTLRCDPISGHDNLYWYRRVMGKEIKFLLHFVKESKQDESGMPNNRFLAERTGGTYSTLKVQPAELEDSGVYFCASSQATGYSPLHFGNGTRLTVT.

In this sample, this clone turned up once. The rearrangement joins TRBV19 to TRBJ2-3; the D is unclear. The V gene's germline CDR1 is LNHDA and CDR2 SQIVND (reference sequence). V shed 5 bases and J shed 2 bases, with 14 bases lying between them. The CDR3 totals 15 residues. CDR3 sequence reads: CASSSRVAFTDTQYF. DNA of the CDR3: TGTGCCAGTAGTTCTCGGGTGGCGTTCACAGATACGCAGTATTTT.

The rearrangement links TRBV5-6 to TRBJ2-5; 9 bases match TRBD1. With 2 bases clipped from V and 4 bases from J, the junction kept 9 bases outside the gene matches. CDR3 size: 16 residues. The germline gives CDR1 SGHDT, CDR2 YYEEEE. The CDR3 here is CASSLRTGDFSETQYF. As DNA, the CDR3 is TGTGCCAGCAGCTTAAGGACAGGGGATTTTTCAGAGACCCAGTACTTC.

The chain employs TRBV19 and TRBJ2-3, with 8 positions matching TRBD2. The junction had 3 bases not matched to a gene; V was cut back by 2 bases and J by 5 bases. This CDR3 has 14 residues. Germline lookup yields CDR1 LNHDA and CDR2 SQIVND (reference sequence). The DNA for the CDR3 is TGTGCCAGTAGTATACGGGGGGGAGGAGATACGCAGTATTTT. Translating it yields CASSIRGGGDTQYF.

The chain carries TRBV6-5 and TRBJ2-3; D is unresolved. The CDR3 has 16 amino acids. V was pared by 0 bases and J by 2 bases, with 12 bases between. The germline CDR1 and CDR2 sequences are MNHEY and SVGAGI. CDR3: CASSYSSQDTTDTQYF. The CDR3 DNA is TGTGCCAGCAGTTACTCGTCGCAGGATACCACAGATACGCAGTATTTT.

The DNA of the CDR3 is TGCGCCAGCAGCCAAGTTAGCGGCAATGAGCAGTTCTTC. As protein: CASSQVSGNEQFF. The gene calls are TRBV4-3 and TRBJ2-1, with a tentative D call TRBD2 (6 bases). The CDR3 length is 13 residues. The germline gives CDR1 LGHNA, CDR2 YSLEER. Trimming removed 1 base at V and 6 bases at J, with 7 bases between.